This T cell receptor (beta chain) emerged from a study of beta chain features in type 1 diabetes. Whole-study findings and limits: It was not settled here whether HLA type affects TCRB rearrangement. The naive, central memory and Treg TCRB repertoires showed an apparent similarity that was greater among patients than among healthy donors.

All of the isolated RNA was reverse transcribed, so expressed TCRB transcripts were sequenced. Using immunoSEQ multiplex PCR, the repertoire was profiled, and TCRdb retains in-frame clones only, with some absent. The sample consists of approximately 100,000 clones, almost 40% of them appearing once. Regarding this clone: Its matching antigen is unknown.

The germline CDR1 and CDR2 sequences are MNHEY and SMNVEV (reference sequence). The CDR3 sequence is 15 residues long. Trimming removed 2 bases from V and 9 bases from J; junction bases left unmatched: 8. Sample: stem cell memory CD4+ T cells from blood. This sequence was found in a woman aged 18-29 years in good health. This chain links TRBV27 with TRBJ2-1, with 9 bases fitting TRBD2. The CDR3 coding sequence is TGTGCCAGCAGTTTAGCGGGAGGGCCCTCGGGTGAGCAGTTCTTC. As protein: CASSLAGGPSGEQFF.